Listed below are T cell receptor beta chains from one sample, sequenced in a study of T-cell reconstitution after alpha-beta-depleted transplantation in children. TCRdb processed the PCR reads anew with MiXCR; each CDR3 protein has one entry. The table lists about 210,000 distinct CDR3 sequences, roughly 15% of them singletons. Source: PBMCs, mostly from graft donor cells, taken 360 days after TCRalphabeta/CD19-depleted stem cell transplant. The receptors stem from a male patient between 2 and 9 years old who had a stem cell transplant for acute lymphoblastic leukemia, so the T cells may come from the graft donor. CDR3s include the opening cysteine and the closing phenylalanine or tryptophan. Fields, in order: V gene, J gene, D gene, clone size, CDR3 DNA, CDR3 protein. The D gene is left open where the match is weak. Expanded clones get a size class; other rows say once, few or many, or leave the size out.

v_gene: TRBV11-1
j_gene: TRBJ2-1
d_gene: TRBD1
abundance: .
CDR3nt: TGTGCCAGCAGGGCAACAGGGGGCAATGAGCAGTTCTTC
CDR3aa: CASRATGGNEQFF

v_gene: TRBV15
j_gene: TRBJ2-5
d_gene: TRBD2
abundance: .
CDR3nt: TGTGCCACCAGCAGAGATTTTGGCTGGGCGGGGGACGGGGAGACCCAGTACTTC
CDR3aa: CATSRDFGWAGDGETQYF

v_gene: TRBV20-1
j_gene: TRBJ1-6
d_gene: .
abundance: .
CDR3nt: TGCAGTGCTAGAGATCTAAGGGACAATAATAATTCACCCCTCCACTTT
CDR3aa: CSARDLRDNNNSPLHF

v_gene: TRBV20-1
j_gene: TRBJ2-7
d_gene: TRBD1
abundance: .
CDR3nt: TGCAGTGTTGGGGACAGGTTATACGAGCAGTACTTC
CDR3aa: CSVGDRLYEQYF

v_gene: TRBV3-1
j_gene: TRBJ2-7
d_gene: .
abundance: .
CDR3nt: TGTGCCAGCAGCCCTCGCGGGGGCCACGAGCAGTACTTC
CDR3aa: CASSPRGGHEQYF

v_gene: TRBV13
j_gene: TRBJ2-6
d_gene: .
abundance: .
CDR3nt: TGTGCCAGCAGCGTAGGCGGTCTCTCTGGGGCCAACGTCCTGACTTTC
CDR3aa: CASSVGGLSGANVLTF

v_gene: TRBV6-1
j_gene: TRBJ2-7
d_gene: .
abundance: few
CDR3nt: TGTGCCAGCGGAGACCCCTGGGAGCAGTACTTC
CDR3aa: CASGDPWEQYF

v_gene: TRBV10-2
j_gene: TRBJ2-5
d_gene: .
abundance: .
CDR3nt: TGCGCCAGCAGTGTAATAAGGGGGACCCAAGAGACCCAGTACTTC
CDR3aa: CASSVIRGTQETQYF

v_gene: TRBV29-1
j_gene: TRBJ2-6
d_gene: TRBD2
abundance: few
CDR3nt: TGCAGCGTTGAAGATCCCGACAAATTAGCGGGGGCGACAACCTCTGGGGCCAACGTCCTGACTTTC
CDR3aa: CSVEDPDKLAGATTSGANVLTF

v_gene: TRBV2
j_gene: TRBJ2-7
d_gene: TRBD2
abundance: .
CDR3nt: TGTGCCACCCTAGGGACTAGCGGTCCCTACGAGCAGTACTTC
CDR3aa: CATLGTSGPYEQYF

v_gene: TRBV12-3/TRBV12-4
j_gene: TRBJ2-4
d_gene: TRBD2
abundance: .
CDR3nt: TGTGCCAGCAGTTTCCAGGGAGGGAACATTCAGTACTTC
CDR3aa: CASSFQGGNIQYF

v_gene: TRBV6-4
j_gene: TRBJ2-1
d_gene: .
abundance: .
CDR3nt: TGTGCCAGCTCCCTTCTGGAGGGCTCCTACAATGAGCAGTTCTTC
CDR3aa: CASSLLEGSYNEQFF

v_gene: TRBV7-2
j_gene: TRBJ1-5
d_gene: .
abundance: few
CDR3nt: TGTGCCAGCAGCTTAAGCCTGAATCAGCCCCAGCATTTT
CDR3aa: CASSLSLNQPQHF

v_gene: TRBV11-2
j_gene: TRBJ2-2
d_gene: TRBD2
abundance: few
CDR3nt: TGTGCCAGCAGAGACCGACTAGCGGGGGGGCCGAACACCGGGGAGCTGTTTTTT
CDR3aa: CASRDRLAGGPNTGELFF

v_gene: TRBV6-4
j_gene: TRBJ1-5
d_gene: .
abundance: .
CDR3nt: TGTGCCAGCAGCGCAGAAACCAATCAGCCCCAGCATTTT
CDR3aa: CASSAETNQPQHF

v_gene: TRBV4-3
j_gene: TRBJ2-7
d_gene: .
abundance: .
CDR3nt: TGCGCCAGCAGCATGGGAGGACACCGCTCCTACGAGCAGTACTTC
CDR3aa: CASSMGGHRSYEQYF

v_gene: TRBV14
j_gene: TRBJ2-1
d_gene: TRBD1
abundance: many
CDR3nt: TGTGCCAGCAGCCAACTCGGACAGGGGGGATACAATGAGCAGTTCTTC
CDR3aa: CASSQLGQGGYNEQFF

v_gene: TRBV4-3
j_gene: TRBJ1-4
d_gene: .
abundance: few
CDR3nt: TGCGCCAGCAGCCAAGAATGGGGGTCGGCTAATGAAAAACTGTTTTTT
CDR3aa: CASSQEWGSANEKLFF

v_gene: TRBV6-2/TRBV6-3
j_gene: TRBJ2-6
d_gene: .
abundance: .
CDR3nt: TGTGCCAGCAGTTGGCCCGGGGCCAACGTCCTGACTTTC
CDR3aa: CASSWPGANVLTF

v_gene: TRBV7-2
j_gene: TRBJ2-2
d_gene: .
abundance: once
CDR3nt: TGTGCCAGCAGCTCGGGCCTAGGGGCAGGGGACACCGGGGAGCTGTTTTTT
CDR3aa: CASSSGLGAGDTGELFF

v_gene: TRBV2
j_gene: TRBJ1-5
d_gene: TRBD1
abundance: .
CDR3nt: TGTGCCAGCAGTGACAGGGGGCGCGATCAGCCCCAGCATTTT
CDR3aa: CASSDRGRDQPQHF

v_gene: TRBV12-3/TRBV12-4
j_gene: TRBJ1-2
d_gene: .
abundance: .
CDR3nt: TGTGCCAGCAGTTTGACAGAGGCTGGCTACACCTTC
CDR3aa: CASSLTEAGYTF

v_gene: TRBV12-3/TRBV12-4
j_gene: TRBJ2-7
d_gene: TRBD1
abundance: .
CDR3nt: TGTGCCAGCAGTGCCTCGACAGGGGTTGGGGAGCAGTACTTC
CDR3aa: CASSASTGVGEQYF

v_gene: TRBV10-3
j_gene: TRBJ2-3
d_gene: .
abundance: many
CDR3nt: TGTGCCACGAGGGGGGGACGGGATACGCAGTATTTT
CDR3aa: CATRGGRDTQYF